Reported below is one TCR beta chain. Germline V gene sequence: CDR1 MGHRA, CDR2 YSYEKL. The V end was cut by 2 bases, the J end by 0 bases, with 11 bases between. The CDR3 contains 15 residues. The data originate from a study of cytomegalovirus exposure and HLA in healthy donors. Use of 60 Vbeta and 13 Jbeta primers characterized the PCR. Produced via immunoSEQ multiplex PCR; TCRdb's table is partial and in-frame only. This table has about 130,000 clones, 73% appearing once. This receptor was obtained from a woman in her thirties or forties in good health and CMV-seropositive. V is TRBV4-1 and J is TRBJ2-7; D is perhaps TRBD2 (5 bases). The specimen was PBMCs. CDR3 in DNA: TGCGCCAGCAGCCAACCGGGATCCCTCTCCTACGAGCAGTACTTC. Its translation is CASSQPGSLSYEQYF.